One sample yielded the 7 T cell receptor beta chains listed below, sequenced in a study of Ad26.COV2.S vaccination and SARS-CoV-2 variants. Treatment here: roughly 20 received Ad26.COV2.S at low or high dose, single or two shots; a few received placebo; per-sample allocation not given. Collection of samples fell on day 63 after the first vaccine or placebo injection. Method: immunoSEQ multiplex PCR; TCRdb's copy keeps in-frame clones and lacks some. This table holds roughly 420,000 clones, 80% to 90% found once. The material was peripheral blood, obtained in a trial of Ad26.COV2.S vaccine versus placebo. These receptors were taken from a person between 18 and 65 years old who received the Ad26.COV2.S COVID-19 vaccine or a placebo.

The CDR3 coding sequence is TGTGCCAGCTCACCGTCACAGAGCAATCAGCCCCAGCATTTT. This sequence encodes CASSPSQSNQPQHF. The rearrangement links TRBV18 to TRBJ1-5; D is ambiguous. Trimming pared 3 bases from V and 1 base from J, leaving 7 bases between. The CDR3 totals 14 residues. Germline CDR1 and CDR2: KGHSH and LQKENI.

The gene calls are TRBV11-3 and TRBJ2-2; D gene unclear. The ends were cut back, 5 bases at V and 7 bases at J, with 11 bases in the middle. CDR3 length: 13 amino acids. Germline V gene sequence: CDR1 SGHNT, CDR2 YENEEA. CDR3 bases: TGTGCCAGCAGCCCCCGCGTGGTCGGGGAGCTGTTTTTT. Protein product: CASSPRVVGELFF.

The chain links TRBV30 to TRBJ2-2, with a tentative D call TRBD2 (5 bases). The CDR3 loop spans 15 amino acids. Germline-derived CDR1 and CDR2 are GTSNPN and SVGIG (reference sequence). Deletions cut 8 bases from V and 1 base from J, with 17 bases between. The CDR3 loop reads CAGQYRDGNTGELFF. Written as DNA, the CDR3 is TGTGCCGGGCAGTATCGGGATGGGAACACCGGGGAGCTGTTTTTT.

The rearrangement uses TRBV19 and TRBJ1-5; perhaps TRBD1 as D (5 bases). The V and J ends lost 3 bases and 0 bases respectively, with 12 bases between them. CDR1 is LNHDA and CDR2 is SQIVND in the germline V gene (reference sequence). CDR3 length equals 16 residues. The CDR3 DNA sequence: TGTGCCAGTAGTATTTCCCGGGGCTATAGCAATCAGCCCCAGCATTTT. It is translated as CASSISRGYSNQPQHF.

The rearrangement links TRBV15 to TRBJ2-2, with D possibly matching TRBD2 (6 bases). The germline V gene encodes CDR1 LNHNV and CDR2 YYDKDF (reference sequence). The CDR3 is made up of 15 amino acids. V was trimmed by 1 base and J by 4 bases, leaving 10 bases between them. The CDR3 sequence is CATSRVGTPTGELFF. The CDR3 DNA reads as TGTGCCACCAGCAGAGTGGGGACTCCCACCGGGGAGCTGTTTTTT.

V gene TRBV18 combines with J gene TRBJ2-1, with 7 bases aligning to TRBD1. Germline V gives CDR1 KGHSH, CDR2 LQKENI. With V trimmed by 3 bases and J by 4 bases, 3 bases remained unmatched. This CDR3 is 14 amino acids long. CDR3 sequence: CASSPGQTYNEQFF. CDR3 coding DNA: TGTGCCAGCTCACCGGGACAGACATACAATGAGCAGTTCTTC.

The chain has TRBV7-3 and TRBJ2-1; no definite D call. The CDR3 extends over 13 amino acids. The V gene lost 5 bases and the J gene lost 7 bases, with 12 bases spanning the gap. Germline CDR1 SGHTA, CDR2 FQGTGA. The CDR3 coding sequence is TGTGCCAGCAGCCCAAAACAGCAGAATGAGCAGTTCTTC. The encoded protein is CASSPKQQNEQFF. Full variable domain (remainder filled in from reference TRBV7-3 and TRBJ2-1): GAGVSQTPSNKVTEKGKYVELRCDPISGHTALYWYRQSLGQGPEFLIYFQGTGAADDSGLPNDRFFAVRPEGSVSTLKIQRTERGDSAVYLCASSPKQQNEQFFGPGTRLTVL.